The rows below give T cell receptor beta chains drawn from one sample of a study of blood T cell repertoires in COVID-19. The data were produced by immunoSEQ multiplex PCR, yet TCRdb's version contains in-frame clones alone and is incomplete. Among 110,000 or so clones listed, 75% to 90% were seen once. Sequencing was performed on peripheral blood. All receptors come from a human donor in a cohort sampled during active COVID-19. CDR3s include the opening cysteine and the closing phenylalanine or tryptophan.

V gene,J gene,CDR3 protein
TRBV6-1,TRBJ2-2,CASSDRGQNTGELFF
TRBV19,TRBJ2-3,CASSSGGAKDTQYF
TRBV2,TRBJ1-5,CASSEEGAQHF
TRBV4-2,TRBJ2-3,CASSQDGTGAGTDTQYF
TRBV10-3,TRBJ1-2,CAISGSLLGYGYTF
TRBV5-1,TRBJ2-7,CASSLVAGADEQYF
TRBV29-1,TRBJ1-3,CSGRGRGNTIYF
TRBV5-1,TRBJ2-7,CASSLVPNSYEQYF
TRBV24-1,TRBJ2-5,CATSEAGTSGYQETQYF
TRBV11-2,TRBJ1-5,CASSPSGQGSNQPQHF
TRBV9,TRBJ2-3,CASSVGGDTQYF
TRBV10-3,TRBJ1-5,CAISENGEGNQPQHF
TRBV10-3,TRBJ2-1,CATLAGANLGEQFF
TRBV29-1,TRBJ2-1,CSTRSSGGHEQFF
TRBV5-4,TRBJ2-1,CASSLRAGNYEQFF
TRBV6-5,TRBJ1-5,CASSYRAPGGQPQHF
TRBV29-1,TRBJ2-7,CSVEDGLGAGYEQYF
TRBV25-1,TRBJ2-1,CASSEYGGASSYNEQFF
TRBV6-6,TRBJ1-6,CASSTDRAGSPLHF
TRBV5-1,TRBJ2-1,CASSLSTGPIGEQFF
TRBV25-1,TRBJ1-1,CASSGTGRDTEAFF
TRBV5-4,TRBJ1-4,CASSLAKTNEKLFF
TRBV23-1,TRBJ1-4,CASSRGATNEKLFF